The T cell receptor (beta chain) described here comes from a study of cytomegalovirus exposure and HLA in healthy donors. With V trimmed by 4 bases and J by 7 bases, 7 bases remained unmatched. The CDR3 runs to 14 residues. CDR1 is MNHNS, CDR2 SASEGT, per germline. PCR employed 60 Vbeta and 13 Jbeta primers. Profiled with immunoSEQ multiplex PCR; TCRdb holds only in-frame clones, not every one. The sample includes around 130,000 clones, more than 60% of them seen just once. The V call is TRBV6-1, the J call TRBJ2-5; TRBD1 aligns across 9 bases. Sequences were obtained from PBMCs. The origin of this receptor is a woman in her forties in good health and CMV-seropositive. The CDR3 loop is CASSGTRQGGTQYF. Written as DNA, the CDR3 is TGTGCCAGCAGTGGGACTCGACAGGGGGGGACCCAGTACTTC.